This T cell receptor beta chain was profiled in a study of blood T cells in healthy people across ages (dated by TCRdb to the mid-2010s). General notes on the study: In model experiments, roughly one uniquely barcoded TCR beta cDNA molecule per two T cells was captured by template switching. Donors of different ages were randomly distributed across sequencing lanes to avoid experimental bias. For two donors (one aged 18 to 29 and one aged 80 or older), the study analyzed two additional independent replicas of 1 million unique cDNA reads from the same blood draw. Four age groups were formed from the donors: young (average roughly 15 years), middle-aged (approximately 40), aged (under 70) and long-lived (about 80). Using deep sequencing normalized with unique cDNA molecular identifiers, the study measured how TCR beta repertoire diversity changes with age. Study-wide findings and limitations: Compared with the aged group, the long-lived group had more naive CD4+ T cells, fewer expanded clones and increased TCR diversity, a pattern suggesting age selection. Conclusive comparison of naive and antigen-experienced compartments was prevented by the profiling of bulk unsorted PBMCs. Observed TCR beta diversity per million T cells fell roughly linearly with age, and a significant reduction was already apparent by age about 36. A strong correlation was found between observed TCR beta diversity and the percentage of naive T cells measured by flow cytometry. Estimates of total diversity based on one million sequenced T cells were regarded as lower bounds and as underestimates. Because donor CMV infection status was unknown, age-related changes in expanded clonotypes were potentially confounded.

Library preparation employed 5' RACE. These reads were obtained on an Illumina HiSeq 2500. A second PCR of about 6 to 11 cycles was run with a J-beta primer mix and a sample-barcoded 5' primer. A unique molecular identifier was introduced onto each TCR beta cDNA molecule by a template-switch 5' adaptor carrying 12 random nucleotides. Each sample yielded at least 2.5 million CDR3-containing paired-end reads. First-strand cDNA was synthesized from all RNA with the Mint cDNA synthesis kit, primed by a TRBC-specific oligonucleotide. Following uracil-DNA glycosylase treatment, a first 18-cycle PCR with universal primers M1SS and BC2_uni_R was performed on all cDNA. From the authors' description of their analysis: Normalization of each sample was performed by random selection of 1 million high-quality reads, each carrying a distinct molecular identifier. Instead of being binned into consensus sequences, reads that shared molecular identifiers were thrown out. MiTCR, run with a Q25 quality threshold and the strictest error-elimination algorithm, handled CDR3 identification, clonotype clustering and error correction. A nonparametric unseen species model with Euler transformation was used to estimate lower-bound total TCR beta diversity. Using fastp trimming at Q25 and MiXCR clonotype assembly, TCRdb reanalyzed the public sequencing data and kept in-frame beta chains. Entries that share a CDR3 protein sequence are merged under the most common genes and DNA. The V and J calls here are based on TCRdb, not the publication. The table for this sample lists 700,000 to 950,000 distinct CDR3 sequences; roughly 45% of them were counted only once. 20% to 25% of the sample rests with the top ten.

Systemically healthy Caucasian individuals from Russia, some 38 in total and aged about 6 to 95 years, were included as donors. Around 10 milliliters of peripheral blood were collected from each donor into EDTA-treated Vacutainer tubes. Ficoll-Paque density-gradient centrifugation was used to isolate PBMCs, with at least 7 million per sample. Trizol reagent was used to extract total RNA from PBMCs, with at least 5 micrograms per sample. For every donor, flow cytometry on a PBMC aliquot measured the percentage of naive CD45RAhigh/CD27high T cells. The CDR3 runs 12 residues from the cysteine to the phenylalanine. Only CDR3 DNA remains: 36 bases, in frame from the first base. The trim is 8 bases for V and 0 bases for J, with a gap of 6 bases between the germline ends. CDR1 SGHTA and CDR2 FQGNSA were looked up in the germline V gene. This clonotype was counted at least ten times. The target of this receptor is not known. Nothing much larger sits one base from this clone, and base qualities are not available.

This clonotype was sampled from an older woman in good health. Sequencing input: blood. The chain links TRBV7-2 with TRBJ2-3; too little of a D gene remains to name it. For the CDR3, the sequence is CASADSTDTQYF. DNA sequence: TGTGCCAGCGCGGATAGCACAGATACGCAGTATTTT.